These 28 T cell receptor beta chains were all obtained from the same sample, sequenced in a study of memory CD4+ T cells and cytomegalovirus serostatus. The sort gate was single viable CD3+CD4+CD8-CD45RO+ cells for memory CD4+ T cells. The assay was immunoSEQ multiplex PCR, and TCRdb's table has in-frame clones only and misses some. The table lists approximately 92,000 clones, about four fifths of them singletons. The sequencing sample was made of memory CD4+ T cells from blood. These receptors originate from an adult in good health and CMV-seropositive.

The chain is built from TRBV11-3 and TRBJ2-7; D unclear. Germline assignment: CDR1 SGHNT and CDR2 YENEEA. Deletions cut 0 bases from V and 5 bases from J, with 5 bases between. The CDR3 totals 12 residues. Here the CDR3 DNA reads TGTGCCAGCAGCTTAGATCGCGACGAGCAGTACTTC. Translating gives CASSLDRDEQYF.

Turning to this clone: A junction boundary mismatches the germline segment, possibly from a read error. The V call is TRBV7-2, the J call TRBJ2-7; D may be TRBD2 (5 bases). Germline V gene lookup returns CDR1 SGHTA and CDR2 FQGNSA. The CDR3 has 13 amino acids. In DNA form, the CDR3 reads TGTGCCAGCAGCCTAGCTAGTCCCTACGAGCAGTACTTC. As protein: CASSLASPYEQYF.

V usage is TRBV7-2 and J usage is TRBJ2-3, with 10 bases that match TRBD2. The V gene's germline CDR1 is SGHTA and CDR2 FQGNSA. The CDR3 spans 15 residues. J lost 1 base, V lost 5 bases, and 3 bases had no gene match. The CDR3 DNA reads TGTGCCAGCAGCACCGGGACTAGCGGCACAGATACGCAGTATTTT. Its translation is CASSTGTSGTDTQYF.

The rearrangement links TRBV5-4 to TRBJ2-5; possibly TRBD2 for D (6 bases). Germline CDR1 is SGHNT and CDR2 is YYREEE (reference sequence). CDR3 length: 14 residues. The ends were cut back, 2 bases at V and 4 bases at J, with 12 bases in the middle. CDR3 residues: CASSFQGLRETQYF. CDR3 DNA sequence: TGTGCCAGCAGCTTTCAGGGACTCCGAGAGACCCAGTACTTC.

The chain couples TRBV7-3 to TRBJ2-7; a possible D gene is TRBD1 (6 bases). The CDR3 is made up of 14 amino acids. Germline-derived CDR1 and CDR2 are SGHTA and FQGTGA. V shed 0 bases and J shed 0 bases, with 6 bases lying between them. The CDR3 region is CASSLTDSSYEQYF. The CDR3 coding sequence is TGTGCCAGCAGCTTAACGGACAGCTCCTACGAGCAGTACTTC.

The genes are TRBV6-1 and TRBJ1-2; TRBD1 agrees at 10 bases. This CDR3 is built from 13 residues. Germline V lookup: CDR1 MNHNS, CDR2 SASEGT. The V segment lost 7 bases and the J segment 6 bases; nucleotides outside the gene matches: 5. The chain's CDR3 is CASKRQGANGYTF. DNA for the CDR3: TGTGCCAGCAAAAGACAGGGGGCAAATGGCTACACCTTC.

V is TRBV18 and J is TRBJ1-5; D remains unclear. V was pared by 5 bases and J by 4 bases, with 9 bases between. Germline-derived CDR1 and CDR2 are KGHSH and LQKENI. The CDR3 runs to 13 residues. CDR3 sequence (DNA): TGTGCCAGCTCAACGACATGGAATCAGCCCCAGCATTTT. This codes for CASSTTWNQPQHF.

V gene TRBV7-3 combines with J gene TRBJ2-5; the D gene is possibly TRBD1 (6 bases). CDR1 and CDR2 (germline): SGHTA, FQGTGA. The CDR3 totals 14 residues. Deletions cut 5 bases from V and 5 bases from J, with 15 bases between. DNA for the CDR3: TGTGCCAGCAGCCCCGGACAGAGGGGCGAGACCCAGTACTTC. It is translated as CASSPGQRGETQYF. The whole variable domain, filled in from reference TRBV7-3 and TRBJ2-5, reads GAGVSQTPSNKVTEKGKYVELRCDPISGHTALYWYRQSLGQGPEFLIYFQGTGAADDSGLPNDRFFAVRPEGSVSTLKIQRTERGDSAVYLCASSPGQRGETQYFGPGTRLLVL.

V gene TRBV30 combines with J gene TRBJ1-5, with 7 nucleotides matching TRBD1. The CDR3 is 14 amino acids. Trimming took 0 bases from V and 7 from J; bases not matched to a gene: 6. The germline CDR1 and CDR2 sequences are GTSNPN and SVGIG (reference sequence). The CDR3 DNA follows: TGTGCCTGGAGTGTCGGGCAGGGGGGCCAGCCCCAGCATTTT. Its translation: CAWSVGQGGQPQHF. The variable domain in full, completed from reference TRBV30 and TRBJ1-5, reads SQTIHQWPATLVQPVGSPLSLECTVEGTSNPNLYWYRQAAGRGLQLLFYSVGIGQISSEVPQNLSASRPQDRQFILSSKKLLLSDSGFYLCAWSVGQGGQPQHFGDGTRLSIL.

This clone was detected only once. This rearrangement joins TRBV7-9 to TRBJ1-2; D gene ambiguous. Germline assignment: CDR1 SEHNR and CDR2 FQNEAQ (reference sequence). The CDR3 consists of 17 residues. Trimming removed 1 base at V and 5 bases at J, with 20 bases between. CDR3 in amino acids: CASSLDGRPHEGYGYTF. The CDR3, as DNA: TGTGCCAGCAGCTTAGACGGCAGGCCACACGAAGGATATGGCTACACCTTC.

The chain is built from TRBV30 and TRBJ2-7; 7 bases line up with TRBD1. The V gene end was trimmed by 1 base and the J gene end by 3 bases; junction bases not matched to a gene: 3. The germline gives CDR1 GTSNPN, CDR2 SVGIG (reference sequence). This CDR3 is 13 amino acids long. The CDR3 loop is CAWSEGTVYEQYF. The CDR3 DNA reads TGTGCCTGGAGTGAAGGGACAGTCTACGAGCAGTACTTC. The whole variable domain, filled in from reference TRBV30 and TRBJ2-7, reads SQTIHQWPATLVQPVGSPLSLECTVEGTSNPNLYWYRQAAGRGLQLLFYSVGIGQISSEVPQNLSASRPQDRQFILSSKKLLLSDSGFYLCAWSEGTVYEQYFGPGTRLTVT.

J is TRBJ1-2 and V is TRBV19, with 7 positions matching TRBD1. The CDR3 sequence is 13 residues long. The germline V gene has CDR1 LNHDA and CDR2 SQIVND (reference sequence). With 6 bases clipped from V and 4 bases from J, the junction kept 5 bases outside the gene matches. The chain's CDR3 is CASSQNRGYGYTF. CDR3 nucleotide sequence: TGTGCCAGTAGCCAAAACAGGGGCTATGGCTACACCTTC.

The chain has TRBV7-2 and TRBJ2-3, with no clear D. Germline CDR1 reads SGHTA; CDR2 reads FQGNSA. V lost 5 bases, J lost 0 bases, and 9 bases lay in between. CDR3 size: 14 residues. The DNA for the CDR3 is TGTGCCAGCAGCCAAAGTGCGAGCACAGATACGCAGTATTTT. Amino acid sequence: CASSQSASTDTQYF. Full variable domain (remainder filled in from reference TRBV7-2 and TRBJ2-3): GAGVSQSPSNKVTEKGKDVELRCDPISGHTALYWYRQSLGQGLEFLIYFQGNSAPDKSGLPSDRFSAERTGGSVSTLTIQRTQQEDSAVYLCASSQSASTDTQYFGPGTRLTVL.

The chain couples TRBV6-1 to TRBJ1-1; D not certain. CDR1 and CDR2 from the germline V gene are MNHNS and SASEGT. The V and J ends lost 7 bases and 0 bases respectively, with 9 bases between them. The CDR3 is made up of 13 amino acids. Here the CDR3 DNA reads TGTGCCAGCACCGGCCAGTTGAACACTGAAGCTTTCTTT. It encodes CASTGQLNTEAFF.

The genes are TRBV28 and TRBJ1-3; D may be TRBD1 (6 bases). This CDR3 is built from 14 residues. Trimming stripped 6 bases from V and 0 bases from J, with 9 bases between. Germline CDR1 reads MDHEN; CDR2 reads SYDVKM. CDR3 nucleotide sequence: TGTGCCAGCAGAGGGGGTCTCTCTGGAAACACCATATATTTT. Translating gives CASRGGLSGNTIYF.

The chain links TRBV19 to TRBJ2-4, with 8 bases matching TRBD1. The V and J ends lost 6 bases and 8 bases, in that order; junction bases with no gene match: 12. This CDR3 spans 15 amino acids. The V gene's germline CDR1 is LNHDA and CDR2 SQIVND (reference sequence). The CDR3 here is CASRRTGMGEDIQYF. CDR3 nucleotide sequence: TGTGCCAGTAGGAGGACAGGGATGGGCGAGGACATTCAGTACTTC.

The chain recombines TRBV7-2 with TRBJ2-7; a weak D match, TRBD1 (6 bases). V dropped 0 bases and J dropped 2 bases, with 11 bases sitting between them. CDR3 size: 15 residues. Germline assignment: CDR1 SGHTA and CDR2 FQGNSA. The CDR3 DNA reads as TGTGCCAGCAGCTTAGCGCACAGGGCTGCCTACGAGCAGTACTTC. This codes for CASSLAHRAAYEQYF.

The gene calls are TRBV2 and TRBJ2-2, with 10 bases aligning to TRBD1. CDR3 length: 17 amino acids. V lost 4 bases, J lost 1 base, and 6 bases stayed unmatched. Germline V gene lookup returns CDR1 SNHLY and CDR2 FYNNEI. For the CDR3, the DNA is TGTGCCAGCAGTGGGACAGGGGGAAGTCGGAACACCGGGGAGCTGTTTTTT. Its protein is CASSGTGGSRNTGELFF. Based on the CDR3 plus reference TRBV2 and TRBJ2-2, the full variable domain is EPEVTQTPSHQVTQMGQEVILRCVPISNHLYFYWYRQILGQKVEFLVSFYNNEISEKSEIFDDQFSVERPDGSNFTLKIRSTKLEDSAMYFCASSGTGGSRNTGELFFGEGSRLTVL.

The rearrangement links TRBV5-8 to TRBJ2-3; no clear D gene. CDR3 size: 14 residues. The V end lost 4 bases, the J end lost 9 bases, and 18 bases lay between the germline ends. The germline CDR1 and CDR2 sequences are SGHTS and YDEGEE. CDR3 DNA: TGTGCCAGCAGCCGCGAGTCCGGGTTAGGGACGCAGTATTTT. This gives the protein CASSRESGLGTQYF.

The genes are TRBV7-2 and TRBJ2-7; 9 nucleotides match TRBD1. The germline V gene encodes CDR1 SGHTA and CDR2 FQGNSA. With V trimmed by 4 bases and J by 7 bases, 2 bases remained unmatched. The length of the CDR3 is 12 residues. In DNA, the CDR3 is TGTGCCAGCAGCTCAGGACAGGGGGAGCAGTACTTC. Translating gives CASSSGQGEQYF.

The V gene is TRBV10-3, the J gene TRBJ2-5; tentatively, D is TRBD1 (7 bases). The CDR3 length is 15 residues. Germline V gene lookup returns CDR1 ENHRY and CDR2 SYGVKD. V was trimmed by 3 bases and J by 6 bases, leaving 17 bases between them. The chain's CDR3 is CAISEGSGGSKTQYF. The CDR3 nucleotides are TGTGCCATCAGTGAAGGGTCAGGGGGGAGCAAGACCCAGTACTTC.

The chain links TRBV18 to TRBJ2-1; 11 positions agree with TRBD2. CDR3 length: 18 residues. V lost 4 bases, J lost 8 bases, and 16 bases stayed unmatched. From germline, CDR1 is KGHSH and CDR2 LQKENI. The CDR3 spells CASSLHDATSGNGDEQFF. DNA for the CDR3: TGTGCCAGCTCACTACACGATGCGACTAGCGGGAACGGAGATGAGCAGTTCTTC.

The chain links TRBV18 to TRBJ1-4; D is unresolved. Trimming removed 5 bases from V and 0 bases from J, with 16 bases in between. The CDR3 consists of 17 residues. Germline CDR1 KGHSH, CDR2 LQKENI. CDR3 DNA: TGTGCCAGCTCATCAACGGGCCCTAGCTCAACTAATGAAAAACTGTTTTTT. Translation: CASSSTGPSSTNEKLFF. Full variable domain (remainder filled in from reference TRBV18 and TRBJ1-4): NAGVMQNPRHLVRRRGQEARLRCSPMKGHSHVYWYRQLPEEGLKFMVYLQKENIIDESGMPKERFSAEFPKEGPSILRIQQVVRGDSAAYFCASSSTGPSSTNEKLFFGSGTQLSVL.

This clone showed up just a few times. This chain joins TRBV6-1 and TRBJ1-2; D ambiguous. The CDR3 is 15 residues long. Between the trimmed V and J ends, which lost 6 bases and 7 bases, there was a span of 21 bases. Germline V lookup: CDR1 MNHNS, CDR2 SASEGT. As DNA, the CDR3 is TGTGCCAGCAGGGACGAGACAAGGTGGTTTACTGGCTACACCTTC. Residues: CASRDETRWFTGYTF.

The CDR3 DNA is TGCGCCAGCAGCTTCCGGGACAGGGGAGGAAGTGAGCAGTTCTTC. As protein: CASSFRDRGGSEQFF. J is TRBJ2-1 and V is TRBV5-1, with 10 bases aligning to TRBD1. Germline lookup yields CDR1 SGHRS and CDR2 YFSETQ. There are 15 residues in the CDR3. Losses at the gene ends were 2 bases for V and 9 bases for J; bases not matched to a gene: 8.

This chain connects TRBV7-9 to TRBJ1-1; D gene unclear. The germline gives CDR1 SEHNR, CDR2 FQNEAQ (reference sequence). The CDR3 covers 14 residues. Trimming removed 3 bases at V and 0 bases at J, with 8 bases between. CDR3 sequence (DNA): TGTGCCAGCAGCTTGCAGAATCTGAACACTGAAGCTTTCTTT. Translation: CASSLQNLNTEAFF.

This clone was picked up a small number of times. The chain links TRBV27 to TRBJ1-2; D uncertain. The ends were cut back, 6 bases at V and 2 bases at J, with 10 bases in the middle. This CDR3 has 13 residues. Germline lookup yields CDR1 MNHEY and CDR2 SMNVEV (reference sequence). The CDR3 DNA follows: TGTGCCAGCAGACCCCTTGAGAACTATGGCTACACCTTC. It specifies CASRPLENYGYTF.

The chain couples TRBV7-6 to TRBJ2-2; tentatively, D is TRBD1 (6 bases). Germline loops: CDR1 SGHVS, CDR2 FNYEAQ. The CDR3 spans 17 residues. V dropped 5 bases and J dropped 2 bases, with 18 bases sitting between them. CDR3 DNA sequence: TGTGCCAGCAGCATGAGCGCCGGGACAAGCAACACCGGGGAGCTGTTTTTT. It yields the protein CASSMSAGTSNTGELFF. Based on the CDR3 plus reference TRBV7-6 and TRBJ2-2, the full variable domain is GAGVSQSPRYKVTKRGQDVALRCDPISGHVSLYWYRQALGQGPEFLTYFNYEAQQDKSGLPNDRFSAERPEGSISTLTIQRTEQRDSAMYRCASSMSAGTSNTGELFFGEGSRLTVL.